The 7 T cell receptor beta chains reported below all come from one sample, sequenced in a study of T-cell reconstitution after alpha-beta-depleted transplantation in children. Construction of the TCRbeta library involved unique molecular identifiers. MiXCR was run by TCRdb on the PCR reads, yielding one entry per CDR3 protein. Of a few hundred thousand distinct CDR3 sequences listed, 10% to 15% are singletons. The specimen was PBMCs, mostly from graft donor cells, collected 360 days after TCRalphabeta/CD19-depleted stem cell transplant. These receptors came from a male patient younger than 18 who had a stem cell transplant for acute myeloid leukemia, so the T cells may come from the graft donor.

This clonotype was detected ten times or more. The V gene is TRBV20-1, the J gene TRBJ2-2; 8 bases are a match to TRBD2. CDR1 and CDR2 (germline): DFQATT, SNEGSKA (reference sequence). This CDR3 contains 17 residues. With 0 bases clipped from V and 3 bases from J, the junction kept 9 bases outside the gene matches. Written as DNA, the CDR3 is TGCAGTGCTAGAGATCATCGGGAGGGCCCGTACACCGGGGAGCTGTTTTTT. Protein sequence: CSARDHREGPYTGELFF.

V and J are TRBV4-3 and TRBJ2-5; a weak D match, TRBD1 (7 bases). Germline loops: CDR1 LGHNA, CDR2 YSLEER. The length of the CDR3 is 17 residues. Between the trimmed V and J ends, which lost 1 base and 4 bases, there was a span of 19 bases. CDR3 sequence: CASSQGWRGLVTETQYF. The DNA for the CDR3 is TGCGCCAGCAGCCAAGGATGGAGGGGGCTGGTTACAGAGACCCAGTACTTC.

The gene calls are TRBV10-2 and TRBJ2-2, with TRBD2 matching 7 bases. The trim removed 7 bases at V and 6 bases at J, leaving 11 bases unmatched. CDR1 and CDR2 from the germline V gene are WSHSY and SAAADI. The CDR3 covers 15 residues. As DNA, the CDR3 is TGCGCCAGCACCGAAGCGGGACGGGGAGCCGGGGAGCTGTTTTTT. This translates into CASTEAGRGAGELFF.

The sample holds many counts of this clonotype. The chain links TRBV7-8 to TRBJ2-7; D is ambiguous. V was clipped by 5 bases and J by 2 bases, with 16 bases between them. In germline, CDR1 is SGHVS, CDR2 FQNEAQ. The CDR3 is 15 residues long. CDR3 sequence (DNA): TGTGCCAGCAGCCCCCGCCCTGTCATTGCCTACGAGCAGTACTTC. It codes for CASSPRPVIAYEQYF.

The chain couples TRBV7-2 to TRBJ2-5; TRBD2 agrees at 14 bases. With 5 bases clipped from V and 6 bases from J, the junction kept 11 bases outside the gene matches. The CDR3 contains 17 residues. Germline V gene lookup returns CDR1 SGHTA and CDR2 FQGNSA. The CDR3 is CASSPPMRLAGGQTQYF. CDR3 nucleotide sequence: TGTGCCAGCAGCCCCCCCATGCGACTAGCGGGAGGGCAGACCCAGTACTTC.

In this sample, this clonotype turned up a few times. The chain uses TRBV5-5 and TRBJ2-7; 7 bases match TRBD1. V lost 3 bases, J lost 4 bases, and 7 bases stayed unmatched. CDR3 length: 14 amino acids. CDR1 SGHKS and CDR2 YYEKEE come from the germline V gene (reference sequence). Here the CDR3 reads CASSYLTGWYEQYF. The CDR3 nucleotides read TGTGCCAGCAGCTATTTGACAGGGTGGTACGAGCAGTACTTC.

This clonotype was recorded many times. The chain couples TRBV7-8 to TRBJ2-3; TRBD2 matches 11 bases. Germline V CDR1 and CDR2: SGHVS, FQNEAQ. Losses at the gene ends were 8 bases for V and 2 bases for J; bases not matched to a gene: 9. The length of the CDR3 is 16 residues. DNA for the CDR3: TGTGCCAGCCCCTATAGCGGGAGGGCCCTCACAGATACGCAGTATTTT. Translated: CASPYSGRALTDTQYF.